This T cell receptor beta chain was retrieved from a study of blood T cell repertoires in COVID-19. Study summary: The samples span acute and convalescent COVID-19 from the United States, Italy and Spain.

This clone was recorded a few times. In the same sample, other DNA sequences code for this CDR3. This CDR3 spans 13 amino acids. The V gene lost 3 bases and the J gene lost 2 bases, with 7 bases spanning the gap. Germline V gene lookup returns CDR1 MDHEN and CDR2 SYDVKM. Libraries were prepared by immunoSEQ multiplex PCR; TCRdb keeps only in-frame clonotypes and omits some of them. The sample records about 230,000 clones, about nine tenths being singletons. The receptor was derived from a man between 45 and 60 years old with COVID-19, enrolled during active disease. Sequencing input: peripheral blood. The chain links TRBV28 to TRBJ1-2; D is perhaps TRBD1 (5 bases). CDR3 region: CASSLGQNYGYTF. CDR3 DNA: TGTGCCAGCAGTTTGGGGCAGAACTATGGCTACACCTTC.